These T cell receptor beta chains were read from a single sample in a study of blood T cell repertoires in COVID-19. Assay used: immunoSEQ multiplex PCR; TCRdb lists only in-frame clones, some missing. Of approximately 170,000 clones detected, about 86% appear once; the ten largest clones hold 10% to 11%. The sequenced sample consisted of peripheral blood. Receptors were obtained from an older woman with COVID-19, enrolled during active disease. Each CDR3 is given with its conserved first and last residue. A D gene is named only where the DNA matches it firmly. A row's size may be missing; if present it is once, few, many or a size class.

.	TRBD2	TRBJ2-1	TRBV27	TGTGCCAGCAGTCGAGAAGGGGGGCTAGCGGGAGAGCAGTTCTTC	CASSREGGLAGEQFF
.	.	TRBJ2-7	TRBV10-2	TGCGCCAGCAGTATCGCCGGGGGTGAGCAGTACTTC	CASSIAGGEQYF
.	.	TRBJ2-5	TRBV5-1	TGCGCCAGCAGCTTGGGGCGGGTGACCCAGTACTTC	CASSLGRVTQYF
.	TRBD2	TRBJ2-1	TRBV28	TGTGCCAGCAGTGCATTAAGCGGGAGGGATTGGGGTGAGCAGTTCTTC	CASSALSGRDWGEQFF
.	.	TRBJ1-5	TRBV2	TGTGCCAGCAGTTGGCGGTCCGACAGGCCCCAGCATTTT	CASSWRSDRPQHF
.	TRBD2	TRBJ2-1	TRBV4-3	TGCGCCAGCAGGCCCGGACTAGCGGGACCCTACAATGAGCAGTTCTTC	CASRPGLAGPYNEQFF
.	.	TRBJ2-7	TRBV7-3	TGTGCCAGCAGCCCCACAGGGACCTACGAGCAGTACTTC	CASSPTGTYEQYF
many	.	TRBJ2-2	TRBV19	TGTGCCAGTAGTATATTGGGGAGCGCGAACACCGGGGAGCTGTTTTTT	CASSILGSANTGELFF
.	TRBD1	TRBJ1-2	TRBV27	TGTGCCAGCAGTCGGACAGGGGGCGCGGGCTATGGCTACACCTTC	CASSRTGGAGYGYTF
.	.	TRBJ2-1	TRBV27	TGTGCCAGCAGTTTAGGGAGCAATGAGCAGTTCTTC	CASSLGSNEQFF
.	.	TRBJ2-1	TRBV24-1	TGTGCCACCAGTGCCCCCGAGCACAGCAGCCATGAGCAGTTCTTC	CATSAPEHSSHEQFF
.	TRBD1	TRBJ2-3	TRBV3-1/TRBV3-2	TGTGCCAGCAGCTCGGGACAGGACACAGATACGCAGTATTTT	CASSSGQDTDTQYF
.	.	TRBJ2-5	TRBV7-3	TGTGCCAGCAGCTTAAGGCCTAGCAGCCAAGAGACCCAGTACTTC	CASSLRPSSQETQYF
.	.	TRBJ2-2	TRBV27	TGTGCCAGCCGCCTAGGTGGGGGGAGGGAGCTGTTTTTT	CASRLGGGRELFF
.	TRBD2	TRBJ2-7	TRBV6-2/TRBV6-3	TGTGCCAGCAGTTACTCGATGGCTGGGGTTGGGACTATATCCGAGCAGTACTTC	CASSYSMAGVGTISEQYF
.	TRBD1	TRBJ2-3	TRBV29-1	TGCAGCGCCAAACACCGACAGGGGGGCACAGATACGCAGTATTTT	CSAKHRQGGTDTQYF
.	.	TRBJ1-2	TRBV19	TGTGCCAGTAGCCCGGGGGGAGCAGGGGCACTTACTAACTATGGCTACACCTTC	CASSPGGAGALTNYGYTF
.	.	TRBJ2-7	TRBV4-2	TGTGCCAGCAGCCAAGGGCAGTTGATCTACGAGCAGTACTTC	CASSQGQLIYEQYF
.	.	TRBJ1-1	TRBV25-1	TGTGCCTCCGGGAGCACTGAAGCTTTCTTT	CASGSTEAFF
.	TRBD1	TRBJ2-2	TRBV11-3	TGTGCCAGCAGCCCGCAGGGGGCCGGGGAGCTGTTTTTT	CASSPQGAGELFF
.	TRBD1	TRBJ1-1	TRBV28	TGTGCCAGCAGGCCGACAGGGCTTGAAGCTTTCTTT	CASRPTGLEAFF
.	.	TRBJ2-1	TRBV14	TGTGCCAGCAGCCAAGCCAGGGCCTACAATGAGCAGTTCTTC	CASSQARAYNEQFF
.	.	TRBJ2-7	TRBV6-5	TGTGCCAGCATCGACAATGTCCGCTACGAGCAGTACTTC	CASIDNVRYEQYF
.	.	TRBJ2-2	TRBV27	TGTGCCAGCAGTTCTACAGGGTGGGTCGGGGAGCTGTTTTTT	CASSSTGWVGELFF
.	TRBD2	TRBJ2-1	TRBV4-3	TGCGCCAGCAGCCAAGCGGCTGGACTAGCGGGGCGGGACCGGTTCTTC	CASSQAAGLAGRDRFF
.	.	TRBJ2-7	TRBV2	TGTGCCAGCAGTGGTTCAGGATCCTACGAGCAGTACTTC	CASSGSGSYEQYF
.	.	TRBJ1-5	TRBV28	TGTGCCAGCAGTTTAAGGGACACCGACTTTCTTCAGCCCCAGCATTTT	CASSLRDTDFLQPQHF
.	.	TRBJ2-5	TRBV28	TGTGCCAGCAGCTTTCCCAGGGGCAGCACCGATGGGGAGACCCAGTACTTC	CASSFPRGSTDGETQYF
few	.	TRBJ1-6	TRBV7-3	TGTGCCAGCAGCCGGGGACTGACGGACAATTCACCCCTCCACTTT	CASSRGLTDNSPLHF
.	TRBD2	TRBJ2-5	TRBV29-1	TGCAGCGTCCCCGGGACTAGCAATCCGTTCGAGACCCAGTACTTC	CSVPGTSNPFETQYF
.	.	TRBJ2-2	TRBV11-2	TGTGCCAGCAGCTTACGTAGGACCCAAGGGGCCGGGGAGCTGTTTTTT	CASSLRRTQGAGELFF
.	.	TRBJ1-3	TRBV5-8	TGTGCCAGCAGCAAAATGGGGGCTACTGGAAACACCATATATTTT	CASSKMGATGNTIYF
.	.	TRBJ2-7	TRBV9	TGTGCCAGCAGCAAAACTCAGGGGTTTGTTTACGAGCAGTACTTC	CASSKTQGFVYEQYF
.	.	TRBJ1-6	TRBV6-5	TGTGCCAGCAGCAGGGACTTTACGACTAATTCACCCCTCCACTTT	CASSRDFTTNSPLHF
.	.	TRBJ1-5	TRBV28	TGTGCCAGCAGAACAGGTCCAGAGCCCCAGCATTTT	CASRTGPEPQHF
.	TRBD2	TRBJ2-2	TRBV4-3	TGCGCCAGCAGCCAAGTTAGCGGGAGGAACACCGGGGAGCTGTTTTTT	CASSQVSGRNTGELFF
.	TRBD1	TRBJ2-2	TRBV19	TGTGCCAGTAGGCAAACAGGGGCCACCGGGGAGCTGTTTTTT	CASRQTGATGELFF
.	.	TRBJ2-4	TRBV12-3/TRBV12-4	TGTGCCAGCAGTAGCGGCACAAACATTCAGTACTTC	CASSSGTNIQYF
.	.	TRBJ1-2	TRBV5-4	TGTGCCAGCAGCCCCGAGCGACAGGCCTATGGCTACACCTTC	CASSPERQAYGYTF
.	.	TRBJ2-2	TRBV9	TGTGCCAGCAGCGTAGTAGCGACCCAGACGGGGGAGCTGTTTTTT	CASSVVATQTGELFF
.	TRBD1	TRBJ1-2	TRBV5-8	TGTGCCAGCAGCTTCGTTCCCGGGACAGAGTATGGCTACACCTTC	CASSFVPGTEYGYTF
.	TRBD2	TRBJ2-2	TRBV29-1	TGCAGCGTTGAAGTCCCTCTAGCGGGAGCCCTAAACACCGGGGAGCTGTTTTTT	CSVEVPLAGALNTGELFF
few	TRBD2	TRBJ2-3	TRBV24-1	TGTGCCACCAGTGATAGACTAGCGATGAGCACAGATACGCAGTATTTT	CATSDRLAMSTDTQYF
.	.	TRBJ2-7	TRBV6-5	TGTGCCAGCAGTTTCCAAACAGACTCCTACGAGCAGTACTTC	CASSFQTDSYEQYF
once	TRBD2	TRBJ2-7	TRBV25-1	TGTGCCAGCAGTCCAGGACTAGCGGGAGCAACGCAGTACTTC	CASSPGLAGATQYF
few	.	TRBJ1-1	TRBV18	TGTGCCAGCTCGACTTCTGTTGGAATGAACACTGAAGCTTTCTTT	CASSTSVGMNTEAFF
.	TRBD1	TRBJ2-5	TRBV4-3	TGCGCCAGCCCGTGGACAGGGGGGTTCCAAGAGACCCAGTACTTC	CASPWTGGFQETQYF
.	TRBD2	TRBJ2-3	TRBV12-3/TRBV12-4	TGTGCCAGCAGGAGACTAGCGGCTGCGGCGCAGTATTTT	CASRRLAAAAQYF
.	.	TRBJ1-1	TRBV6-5	TGTGCCAGCAGTTCGTTCAGTATGAACACTGAAGCTTTCTTT	CASSSFSMNTEAFF
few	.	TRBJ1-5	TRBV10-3	TGTGCCATCAGTGACAGGGTAGATAGCAATCAGCCCCAGCATTTT	CAISDRVDSNQPQHF